The clone carrying this T cell receptor (beta chain) has only a few counts. Tregs were sorted as CD4+CD25+CD127-/low cells. Semi-nested PCR with Nested Universal Primer A followed constant-region reverse priming of full-length variable regions. Each CDR3 protein is one row after TCRdb ran MiXCR on the 5' RACE reads. In the table there are 32,000 or so distinct CDR3 sequences, 27% of which are singletons. Looked up from germline, CDR1 is MDHEN and CDR2 is SYDVKM. V shed 5 bases and J 0 bases; nucleotides not matched to a gene: 7. The CDR3 length is 16 residues. This sequence originates from a female donor with breast cancer. Sequencing used tumor-infiltrating Tregs sorted from the breast tumor. The V call is TRBV28, the J call TRBJ2-3, with 8 positions matching TRBD2. CDR3 sequence: CASSTGGLGSTDTQYF. The CDR3 DNA sequence: TGTGCCAGCAGTACGGGGGGGCTTGGTAGCACAGATACGCAGTATTTT.